A single sample is the source of the 28 T cell receptor beta chains below, sequenced in a study of Tregs in tolerant kidney transplant recipients. Clones were read by immunoSEQ multiplex PCR, and TCRdb kept only the in-frame ones, dropping some. The table records 35,000 to 55,000 clones, under 95% of them present only once. The specimen sequenced was Tregs from blood. The receptors derive from a human donor in good health.

The chain employs TRBV10-2 and TRBJ1-2; the D is unclear. V lost 5 bases, J lost 1 base, and 8 bases lay in between. The CDR3 has 13 residues. The germline V gene encodes CDR1 WSHSY and CDR2 SAAADI. This chain's CDR3 is CASSRIVNYGYTF. The CDR3 nucleotides are TGCGCCAGCAGTCGCATTGTTAACTATGGCTACACCTTC.

The chain combines TRBV6-5 with TRBJ2-7, with a tentative D call TRBD1 (6 bases). The CDR3 totals 14 residues. Germline V CDR1 and CDR2: MNHEY, SVGAGI. V was trimmed by 8 bases and J by 1 base, leaving 15 bases between them. The CDR3 spells CASSPTGRSYEQYF. The CDR3 DNA is TGTGCCAGCTCACCGACAGGCCGTTCCTACGAGCAGTACTTC.

The rearrangement uses TRBV30 and TRBJ2-7; no firm D call. The CDR3 has 12 residues. The germline V and J ends were trimmed by 2 bases and 4 bases, with 9 bases remaining between them. Germline loops: CDR1 GTSNPN, CDR2 SVGIG (reference sequence). CDR3 nucleotide sequence: TGTGCCTGGAGTTTAACAGCTTACGAGCAGTACTTC. Amino acids: CAWSLTAYEQYF.

This chain uses TRBV5-1 with TRBJ1-2; D is possibly TRBD1 (6 bases). Germline V lookup: CDR1 SGHRS, CDR2 YFSETQ. The V gene lost 0 bases and the J gene lost 3 bases, with 6 bases spanning the gap. This CDR3 spans 13 amino acids. As DNA, the CDR3 is TGCGCCAGCAGCTTGGCAGGGGACTATGGCTACACCTTC. It is translated as CASSLAGDYGYTF.

This CDR3 reads CASSYGTTDTQYF. The CDR3 DNA follows: TGCGCCAGCAGCTATGGGACCACAGATACGCAGTATTTT. The V call is TRBV5-1, the J call TRBJ2-3; tentatively, D is TRBD1 or TRBD2 (5 bases each). This CDR3 region has 13 residues. Germline values: CDR1 SGHRS, CDR2 YFSETQ. V was cut by 3 bases and J by 2 bases, with 7 bases left in between.

This rearrangement joins TRBV7-9 to TRBJ2-2; no clear D. The CDR3 has 16 amino acids. From germline, CDR1 is SEHNR and CDR2 FQNEAQ (reference sequence). V lost 2 bases and J lost 3, with 13 bases in between. CDR3 region: CASSLLVRSYTGELFF. The CDR3 DNA reads as TGTGCCAGCAGCTTACTCGTCAGGTCTTACACCGGGGAGCTGTTTTTT.

The chain joins TRBV19 to TRBJ1-5; D is uncertain. V gave up 6 bases and J gave up 0 bases, with 18 bases separating them. This CDR3 spans 17 amino acids. Germline CDR1 LNHDA, CDR2 SQIVND (reference sequence). As DNA, the CDR3 is TGTGCCAGTAGGACCCGTGCAGGCACTGGTAGCAATCAGCCCCAGCATTTT. Protein: CASRTRAGTGSNQPQHF.

The chain couples TRBV18 to TRBJ2-7; 13 bases are a match to TRBD2. Germline trimming cut 5 bases from V and 6 bases from J; bases unmatched to any gene: 13. The V gene's germline CDR1 is KGHSH and CDR2 LQKENI. The CDR3 is 17 residues long. DNA of the CDR3: TGTGCCAGCTCAACTAGCGGGGGGGCCGTTAATTCCGGCGAGCAGTACTTC. Translating it yields CASSTSGGAVNSGEQYF.

J is TRBJ1-2 and V is TRBV9; 8 bases are shared with TRBD1. V shed 0 bases and J 5 bases; nucleotides not matched to a gene: 0. The V gene's germline CDR1 is SGDLS and CDR2 YYNGEE. CDR3 length: 13 amino acids. CDR3 residues: CASSVGQGYGYTF. CDR3 coding DNA: TGTGCCAGCAGCGTAGGACAGGGGTATGGCTACACCTTC.

The chain is built from TRBV19 and TRBJ1-1, with 9 bases fitting TRBD1. The CDR3 extends over 17 amino acids. From germline, CDR1 is LNHDA and CDR2 SQIVND (reference sequence). Trimming took 4 bases from V and 0 from J; bases not matched to a gene: 9. The CDR3 protein is CASSKTGGVGLNTEAFF. In nucleotides, the CDR3 is TGTGCCAGTAGTAAGACAGGGGGGGTGGGATTGAACACTGAAGCTTTCTTT.

The J gene is TRBJ1-3, the V gene TRBV19; no clear D. Germline V lookup: CDR1 LNHDA, CDR2 SQIVND (reference sequence). Deletions cut 6 bases from V and 2 bases from J, with 11 bases between. This CDR3 region has 14 residues. CDR3 sequence: CASRGRPTGNTIYF. The DNA of the CDR3 is TGTGCCAGTAGGGGCAGGCCGACTGGAAACACCATATATTTT.

This sequence joins TRBV25-1 and TRBJ2-7, with D possibly called TRBD1 or TRBD2 (5 bases each). The V and J ends lost 5 bases and 2 bases respectively, with 16 bases between them. This CDR3 spans 15 amino acids. Germline V gene lookup returns CDR1 MGHDK and CDR2 SYGVNS. The CDR3 DNA follows: TGTGCCAGCAGTCCAGGGTGGGGGACCCCCTACGAGCAGTACTTC. Amino acids: CASSPGWGTPYEQYF.

The chain joins TRBV6-5 to TRBJ2-7; D might be TRBD2 (6 bases). Germline CDR1 MNHEY, CDR2 SVGAGI. This CDR3 comprises 16 residues. Trimming shortened V by 3 bases and J by 5 bases, and 20 bases separated the two germline ends. This CDR3 reads CASSYSGLGRSNEQYF. In nucleotides, the CDR3 is TGTGCCAGCAGTTATAGCGGTTTGGGGAGATCCAACGAGCAGTACTTC.

The CDR3 nucleotides are TGTGCCAGCAGCTCGACAGGGGGACCCCACGAGCAGTACTTC. Translated, it gives CASSSTGGPHEQYF. This chain uses TRBV7-9 with TRBJ2-7, with TRBD1 matching 9 bases. The V gene end was trimmed by 4 bases and the J gene end by 5 bases; junction bases not matched to a gene: 6. The germline V gene has CDR1 SEHNR and CDR2 FQNEAQ (reference sequence). The CDR3 has 14 amino acids. Based on the CDR3 plus reference TRBV7-9 and TRBJ2-7, the full variable domain is DTGVSQNPRHKITKRGQNVTFRCDPISEHNRLYWYRQTLGQGPEFLTYFQNEAQLEKSRLLSDRFSAERPKGSFSTLEIQRTEQGDSAMYLCASSSTGGPHEQYFGPGTRLTVT.

V and J are TRBV6-5 and TRBJ1-4; 9 nucleotides agree with TRBD1. Germline CDR1 is MNHEY and CDR2 is SVGAGI. CDR3 length: 14 amino acids. Trimming cost V 6 bases and J 3 bases; bases outside gene matches: 2. CDR3 sequence: CASSWDRANEKLFF. For the CDR3, the DNA is TGTGCCAGCAGCTGGGACAGGGCTAATGAAAAACTGTTTTTT.

V is TRBV25-1 and J is TRBJ1-6; D is uncertain. V lost 4 bases and J 10 bases, leaving 8 bases between the germline ends. This CDR3 is 12 amino acids long. Germline values: CDR1 MGHDK, CDR2 SYGVNS. This CDR3 is CASSGLNSPLHF. In nucleotides, the CDR3 is TGTGCCAGCAGTGGACTTAACTCACCCCTCCACTTT. The whole variable domain, filled in from reference TRBV25-1 and TRBJ1-6, reads EADIYQTPRYLVIGTGKKITLECSQTMGHDKMYWYQQDPGMELHLIHYSYGVNSTEKGDLSSESTVSRIRTEHFPLTLESARPSHTSQYLCASSGLNSPLHFGNGTRLTVT.

The chain joins TRBV6-6 to TRBJ2-6; 7 bases align to TRBD2. The V and J ends lost 4 bases and 12 bases, in that order; junction bases with no gene match: 12. Germline-derived CDR1 and CDR2 are MNHNY and SVGAGI (reference sequence). There are 15 residues in the CDR3. The CDR3 DNA is TGTGCCAGCAGTTCGTCCGGGAGGAAAGCAGGCGTCCTGACTTTC. Its protein is CASSSSGRKAGVLTF.

The rearrangement links TRBV6-5 to TRBJ2-7; the match to TRBD2 covers 12 bases. This CDR3 spans 15 amino acids. Germline V CDR1 and CDR2: MNHEY, SVGAGI. Trimming at V came to 6 bases and at J to 4 bases, leaving 7 bases not matched to a gene. The CDR3 protein is CASRALAGGMYEQYF. The CDR3 DNA is TGTGCCAGCAGGGCGCTAGCGGGGGGGATGTACGAGCAGTACTTC.

CDR3 bases: TGTGCCAGTAGTATAGCGGGGGCTGGGAATGAAAAACTGTTTTTT. Translating it yields CASSIAGAGNEKLFF. V is TRBV19 and J is TRBJ1-4; D possibly corresponds to TRBD1 (6 bases). This CDR3 is 15 amino acids long. Germline CDR1 reads LNHDA; CDR2 reads SQIVND (reference sequence). V was shortened by 1 base and J by 5 bases, with 11 bases between the two germline ends.

The V call is TRBV5-1, the J call TRBJ2-3, with D possibly TRBD2 on 5 matching bases. The CDR3 length is 16 residues. Trimming left V 0 bases short and J 3 bases short, with 14 bases between. From germline, CDR1 is SGHRS and CDR2 YFSETQ. The DNA for the CDR3 is TGCGCCAGCAGCTTGGCGTGGGTAGAGGGTACAGATACGCAGTATTTT. Translation: CASSLAWVEGTDTQYF.

This chain joins TRBV23-1 and TRBJ2-7, with D tentatively TRBD2 (5 bases). TRBV23-1 is an ORF, and what it does is uncertain. CDR3 length equals 14 residues. V lost 0 bases, J lost 3 bases, and 9 bases lay in between. As DNA, the CDR3 is TGCGCCAGCAGTCAATCGAGGGCCTACTACGAGCAGTACTTC. This gives the protein CASSQSRAYYEQYF.

J is TRBJ2-3 and V is TRBV5-6, with TRBD2 matching 16 bases. V gave up 1 base and J gave up 2 bases; unmatched junction bases: 4. This CDR3 is 18 amino acids long. Germline V gene lookup returns CDR1 SGHDT and CDR2 YYEEEE. CDR3 in amino acids: CASSLPGLAGGHTDTQYF. In nucleotides, the CDR3 is TGTGCCAGCAGCTTGCCGGGACTAGCGGGGGGGCACACAGATACGCAGTATTTT.

The V gene is TRBV18, the J gene TRBJ2-3; D is uncertain. The CDR3 consists of 14 residues. V lost 1 base and J lost 6, with 11 bases in between. Germline CDR1 reads KGHSH; CDR2 reads LQKENI. CDR3 bases: TGTGCCAGCTCACCACGGGTCTATTTCGATACGCAGTATTTT. Translated, it gives CASSPRVYFDTQYF.

This chain links TRBV11-3 with TRBJ1-1; D is perhaps TRBD1 (5 bases). CDR1 is SGHNT and CDR2 is YENEEA in the germline V gene. The CDR3 length is 15 residues. V dropped 8 bases and J dropped 1 base, with 17 bases sitting between them. This chain's CDR3 is CASSWGHGANTEAFF. Written as DNA, the CDR3 is TGTGCCAGCTCATGGGGCCACGGGGCGAACACTGAAGCTTTCTTT.

The chain carries TRBV5-1 and TRBJ2-3, with a weak D call TRBD1 (5 bases). The CDR3 covers 14 residues. CDR1 is SGHRS and CDR2 is YFSETQ in the germline V gene. The V end was cut by 7 bases, the J end by 4 bases, with 16 bases between. In DNA form, the CDR3 reads TGCGCCAGCCACACGCAGGGCAGCGCAGATACGCAGTATTTT. Translating gives CASHTQGSADTQYF.

The chain links TRBV10-3 to TRBJ1-1; 7 bases are shared with TRBD1. The junction had 14 bases not matched to a gene; V was cut back by 10 bases and J by 6 bases. The CDR3 is 14 amino acids. Germline CDR1 is ENHRY and CDR2 is SYGVKD. CDR3 nucleotide sequence: TGTGCCAGCGGGGGGGACAGAGCCCTTTCTGAAGCTTTCTTT. It specifies CASGGDRALSEAFF.

This clone occurred once. The genes are TRBV9 and TRBJ1-6, with a tentative D call TRBD1 (5 bases). The CDR3 runs to 14 residues. Germline CDR1 SGDLS, CDR2 YYNGEE. V lost 4 bases and J lost 5, with 10 bases in between. The CDR3, as DNA: TGTGCCAGCAGCACTCGACAGAATAATTCACCCCTCCACTTT. Translating it yields CASSTRQNNSPLHF.

The chain uses TRBV6-5 and TRBJ2-7, with D possibly TRBD2 on 5 matching bases. V was pared by 7 bases and J by 9 bases, with 16 bases between. The CDR3 extends over 12 amino acids. Germline CDR1 is MNHEY and CDR2 is SVGAGI. CDR3 region: CASILEGRGQYF. The CDR3 DNA is TGTGCCAGCATTCTCGAGGGCCGGGGGCAGTACTTC.